The rows below give T cell receptor beta chains drawn from one sample of a study of cytomegalovirus exposure and HLA in healthy donors. Some clones are missing from TCRdb's copy, which holds only in-frame ones; the method was immunoSEQ multiplex PCR. Of 150,000 to 200,000 clones listed, roughly 80% are singletons. Source material: PBMCs. Receptor source: a woman in her 30s in good health and CMV-seronegative. Each CDR3 is given with its conserved first and last residue. Size is stated for part of the rows, as once, few or many counts, or as a class when the clone is expanded.

J	V	size	CDR3
TRBJ2-7	TRBV6-6	-	CASSGYHEQYF
TRBJ1-1	TRBV11-2	-	CASSLDGGVRVFEAFF
TRBJ1-4	TRBV6-5	once	CASSWTPDTTNEKLFF
TRBJ2-1	TRBV5-6	-	CASVFRDIYNEQFF
TRBJ2-6	TRBV7-9	few	CASSLPRGTGANGLTF
TRBJ2-1	TRBV4-2	-	CASGPVRARRDNEQFF
TRBJ2-7	TRBV5-6	-	CASSSSGQGSHEQYF
TRBJ2-3	TRBV6-1	-	CASGSGGAGDTQYF
TRBJ1-6	TRBV10-3	-	CAIRGQGINSPLHF
TRBJ1-1	TRBV2	-	CASSGTVEAFF
TRBJ1-1	TRBV11-2	-	CASSPPDSSMNTEAFF
TRBJ1-2	TRBV15	-	CATSKDRVTLYGYTF
TRBJ1-2	TRBV19	-	CASSIDRGNYGYTF
TRBJ1-2	TRBV2	-	CASSEAQGGYGYTF
TRBJ2-7	TRBV4-1	once	CASSQEAQGEWEQYF
TRBJ1-4	TRBV28	-	CASVQGIAEKLFF
TRBJ1-6	TRBV4-1	-	CASRQNGQLGSSPLHF
TRBJ1-5	TRBV28	-	CASSLPAIGDQPQHF
TRBJ2-3	TRBV2	-	CAYRDYVDTQYF
TRBJ2-7	TRBV7-8	-	CASSFPRDIGPYEQYF
TRBJ1-1	TRBV9	-	CASSVDPGDNGAFF
TRBJ2-7	TRBV30	-	CAWSVWAGGTYEQYF
TRBJ2-1	TRBV2	-	CASSYQGDFTYNEQFF
TRBJ1-1	TRBV30	-	CAWSDRGNTEAFF
TRBJ2-1	TRBV2	-	CASLYYNEQFF
TRBJ1-1	TRBV6-6	-	CASSLPGTGAFF
TRBJ2-5	TRBV7-9	-	CASSSRGQETQYF
-	TRBV30	-	CAWSLDSYEQYF
TRBJ2-1	TRBV5-1	few	CASSLARTEDEQFF